This TCR beta chain was sequenced in a study of blood T cell repertoires in COVID-19. Study-wide context: Sites across the United States, Italy and Spain contributed samples from acute and convalescent COVID-19. In each case, the material was cDNA or gDNA derived from T cells, B-cell-depleted T cells, or PBMCs.

CDR1 and CDR2 from the germline V gene are MGHRA and YSYEKL. The V and J ends lost 3 bases and 0 bases respectively, with 14 bases between them. CDR3 length: 17 amino acids. Authors' analysis steps: Amplification with reference gene primers provided the estimates of nucleated cell counts. Assay used: immunoSEQ multiplex PCR; TCRdb lists only in-frame clones, some missing. From that table come the V and J calls and clone size; the DNA was used to work out D and trimming. The table shows about 86,000 clones, with around four fifths occurring only once. The sequence derives from a man aged 65 to 79 with acute or convalescent COVID-19. The V gene is TRBV4-1, the J gene TRBJ1-4, with D tentatively TRBD1 (5 bases). Sequenced material: peripheral blood. The CDR3 is CASSHPVGEATNEKLFF. CDR3 DNA: TGCGCCAGCAGCCACCCGGTGGGGGAGGCAACTAATGAAAAACTGTTTTTT.